One and the same sample provided the 30 T cell receptor beta chains below, sequenced in a study of shared clonotypes between healthy human individuals. Assay: immunoSEQ multiplex PCR; the TCRdb copy retains only in-frame clones and omits some. The sample comprises around 1,000,000 clones, roughly 80% of which are singletons, and roughly 0.83% rests with the top ten. Source material: memory CD4+ T cells from PBMCs. Subset indicated: CD45RA-negative fraction. The receptors were sampled from a man aged 18 to 35 in good health. Some clones in this sample may be carry-over from other donors' samples.

This chain uses TRBV27 with TRBJ2-7; 11 bases fit TRBD2. The ends lost 5 bases at V and 2 bases at J; junction bases unmatched: 8. The germline gives CDR1 MNHEY, CDR2 SMNVEV (reference sequence). This CDR3 contains 16 residues. The CDR3 loop is CASSMIAGGRTYEQYF. DNA for the CDR3: TGTGCCAGCAGTATGATAGCGGGAGGGCGAACCTACGAGCAGTACTTC.

The rearrangement joins TRBV4-1 to TRBJ2-1; D remains unclear. Trimming pared 0 bases from V and 4 bases from J, leaving 10 bases between. Germline assignment: CDR1 MGHRA and CDR2 YSYEKL. The CDR3 covers 15 residues. Here the CDR3 DNA reads TGCGCCAGCAGCCAAGAGCTAACCTCGTACAATGAGCAGTTCTTC. Translation gives CASSQELTSYNEQFF.

On this clone itself: Other DNA sequences within the sample encode an identical CDR3. This chain joins TRBV10-3 and TRBJ1-2, with 8 bases fitting TRBD1. This CDR3 has 12 residues. Germline values: CDR1 ENHRY, CDR2 SYGVKD. Losses at the gene ends were 4 bases for V and 5 bases for J; bases not matched to a gene: 0. The CDR3 region is CAISGQGYGYTF. As DNA, the CDR3 is TGTGCCATCAGTGGACAGGGGTATGGCTACACCTTC.

The gene calls are TRBV6-6 and TRBJ2-7; 8 bases fit TRBD1. J was trimmed by 7 bases and V by 2 bases; bases with no gene match: 7. The CDR3 consists of 14 residues. Germline CDR1 MNHNY, CDR2 SVGAGI (reference sequence). CDR3 DNA sequence: TGTGCCAGCAGTTACCCTGACAGGGGACGGGAGCAGTACTTC. Translating it yields CASSYPDRGREQYF.

The V gene is TRBV29-1, the J gene TRBJ2-1; no clear D gene. Germline CDR1 is SQVTM and CDR2 is ANQGSEA. Trimming removed 1 base from V and 4 bases from J, with 11 bases in between. The CDR3 has 14 residues. CDR3 in amino acids: CSVEVAASYNEQFF. The CDR3, as DNA: TGCAGCGTTGAAGTGGCAGCCTCATACAATGAGCAGTTCTTC.

The rearrangement links TRBV1 to TRBJ1-4; the table names TRBD1, a call not compared with the DNA. TRBV1 is reported as a pseudogene. The CDR3 is 15 residues long. DNA of the CDR3: TGCACCAGCAGCCAACCAGGGACAGTAGGGGAAAAACTGTTTTTT. Translation: CTSSQPGTVGEKLFF.

The rearrangement joins TRBV5-1 to TRBJ2-2, with 11 bases fitting TRBD1. In germline, CDR1 is SGHRS, CDR2 YFSETQ. The CDR3 runs 16 residues. Trimming took 7 bases from V and 6 from J; bases not matched to a gene: 11. The CDR3 loop reads CASYSTGQGVSGELFF. The CDR3 DNA follows: TGCGCCAGCTATTCTACGGGACAGGGGGTCTCCGGGGAGCTGTTTTTT.

The V and J genes are TRBV15 and TRBJ1-2, with D perhaps matching TRBD1 (6 bases). Germline CDR1 and CDR2: LNHNV and YYDKDF (reference sequence). The V gene lost 3 bases and the J gene lost 6 bases, with 17 bases spanning the gap. The CDR3 totals 15 residues. This CDR3 reads CATSRFPGGRDGYTF. DNA of the CDR3: TGTGCCACCAGCAGGTTCCCGGGGGGGCGAGATGGCTACACCTTC.

Points on this clone: The same CDR3 can be traced to other DNA sequences in this sample. This chain connects TRBV29-1 to TRBJ2-3; D ambiguous. Germline V lookup: CDR1 SQVTM, CDR2 ANQGSEA. CDR3 length equals 11 residues. Trimming cost V 8 bases and J 0 bases, with 6 bases left between them. The CDR3 sequence: CSLTSTDTQYF. The CDR3 coding sequence is TGCAGCCTTACCAGCACAGATACGCAGTATTTT.

In DNA form, the CDR3 reads TGTGCCAGCAGCGTAGTTGACGCCCGAGATGGAAACACCATATATTTT. The encoded protein is CASSVVDARDGNTIYF. The chain employs TRBV9 and TRBJ1-3, with D uncertain. V was pared by 0 bases and J by 3 bases, with 13 bases between. Germline lookup yields CDR1 SGDLS and CDR2 YYNGEE. The CDR3 is 16 residues long.

The gene calls are TRBV2 and TRBJ2-1; 8 nucleotides agree with TRBD2. The germline gives CDR1 SNHLY, CDR2 FYNNEI. CDR3 length: 14 amino acids. Germline trimming cut 9 bases from V and 9 bases from J; bases unmatched to any gene: 13. This CDR3 reads CASRQGSGGGEQFF. The CDR3 DNA reads as TGTGCCAGTAGGCAGGGCAGCGGGGGAGGTGAGCAGTTCTTC. Using reference TRBV2 and TRBJ2-1 for the parts outside the CDR3, the full variable domain is EPEVTQTPSHQVTQMGQEVILRCVPISNHLYFYWYRQILGQKVEFLVSFYNNEISEKSEIFDDQFSVERPDGSNFTLKIRSTKLEDSAMYFCASRQGSGGGEQFFGPGTRLTVL.

There are a few counts of this clone. The chain combines TRBV28 with TRBJ2-6, with D perhaps TRBD1 or TRBD2 (5 bases each). CDR3 length equals 16 residues. V lost 7 bases and J 0 bases, leaving 13 bases between the germline ends. Germline CDR1 and CDR2: MDHEN and SYDVKM. This CDR3 is CASIRGGSSGANVLTF. The CDR3 DNA reads TGTGCCAGCATAAGGGGTGGGAGCTCTGGGGCCAACGTCCTGACTTTC.

This chain links TRBV6-6 with TRBJ2-5, with 11 bases aligning to TRBD2. This CDR3 comprises 16 residues. Unmatched junction bases numbered 7, after V lost 2 bases and J lost 5 bases. In germline, CDR1 is MNHNY, CDR2 SVGAGI (reference sequence). The CDR3 DNA sequence: TGTGCCAGCAGTTACCTAGGACTAGCGGGTAGGGAGACCCAGTACTTC. Residues: CASSYLGLAGRETQYF.

V and J are TRBV19 and TRBJ2-7; TRBD2 aligns across 9 bases. J was trimmed by 2 bases and V by 4 bases; bases with no gene match: 6. This CDR3 has 15 amino acids. Germline values: CDR1 LNHDA, CDR2 SQIVND (reference sequence). In DNA, the CDR3 is TGTGCCAGTAGTAGTGTGACTAGCGGCGCCTACGAGCAGTACTTC. It is translated as CASSSVTSGAYEQYF. Together with reference TRBV19 and TRBJ2-7, the CDR3 gives the full variable domain: DGGITQSPKYLFRKEGQNVTLSCEQNLNHDAMYWYRQDPGQGLRLIYYSQIVNDFQKGDIAEGYSVSREKKESFPLTVTSAQKNPTAFYLCASSSVTSGAYEQYFGPGTRLTVT.

The chain links TRBV27 to TRBJ2-5; D is possibly TRBD1 (5 bases). The CDR3 contains 14 residues. Trimming stripped 5 bases from V and 1 base from J, with 11 bases between. Germline V gives CDR1 MNHEY, CDR2 SMNVEV (reference sequence). CDR3 sequence reads: CASSRAGFQETQYF. The CDR3 DNA sequence: TGTGCCAGCAGTCGAGCAGGGTTCCAAGAGACCCAGTACTTC.

This clone turned up a few times. J is TRBJ2-1 and V is TRBV11-1; the match to TRBD2 covers 12 bases. V was pared by 4 bases and J by 4 bases, with 5 bases of the junction left unmatched. The CDR3 is 16 amino acids. Germline V gives CDR1 SGHAT, CDR2 FQDESV (reference sequence). CDR3 loop: CASSSSGTSGYNEQFF. The CDR3 DNA follows: TGTGCCAGCAGCTCCTCCGGGACTAGCGGGTACAATGAGCAGTTCTTC.

The chain has TRBV14 and TRBJ2-7; D unclear. V was pared by 3 bases and J by 9 bases, with 9 bases between. Germline assignment: CDR1 SGHDN and CDR2 FVKESK. The CDR3 is made up of 11 amino acids. For the CDR3, the DNA is TGTGCCAGCAGCCAGGGCCCCGGGCAGTACTTC. Translated, it gives CASSQGPGQYF. Together with reference TRBV14 and TRBJ2-7, the CDR3 gives the full variable domain: EAGVTQFPSHSVIEKGQTVTLRCDPISGHDNLYWYRRVMGKEIKFLLHFVKESKQDESGMPNNRFLAERTGGTYSTLKVQPAELEDSGVYFCASSQGPGQYFGPGTRLTVT.

J is TRBJ2-2 and V is TRBV2; D gene ambiguous. The germline CDR1 and CDR2 sequences are SNHLY and FYNNEI. The CDR3 covers 13 residues. The germline V and J ends were trimmed by 3 bases and 5 bases, with 7 bases remaining between them. CDR3 loop: CASSDDATGELFF. The CDR3 nucleotides read TGTGCCAGCAGTGATGATGCGACCGGGGAGCTGTTTTTT.

The gene calls are TRBV11-3 and TRBJ2-1; D may correspond to TRBD1 or TRBD2 (6 bases each). Trimming pared 5 bases from V and 4 bases from J, leaving 18 bases between. This CDR3 is 16 amino acids long. Germline CDR1 is SGHNT and CDR2 is YENEEA. In nucleotides, the CDR3 is TGTGCCAGCAGCCCATCGCGGGACAATAAGTACAATGAGCAGTTCTTC. Residues: CASSPSRDNKYNEQFF.

This clone was counted a single time. This chain joins TRBV7-2 and TRBJ2-5, with a tentative D call TRBD2 (5 bases). The CDR3 totals 15 residues. V lost 1 base, J lost 7 bases, and 16 bases lay in between. The germline CDR1 and CDR2 sequences are SGHTA and FQGNSA. This chain's CDR3 is CASSLGFGNGGTQYF. The CDR3 DNA is TGTGCCAGCAGCTTAGGATTCGGGAATGGAGGGACCCAGTACTTC.

This chain connects TRBV7-2 to TRBJ2-2; D possibly corresponds to TRBD2 (6 bases). The CDR3 covers 17 residues. The germline gives CDR1 SGHTA, CDR2 FQGNSA. Trimming took 5 bases from V and 4 from J, leaving 20 bases between them. Here the CDR3 reads CASSKIPGTGSTGELFF. CDR3 DNA: TGTGCCAGCAGCAAAATCCCCGGGACTGGAAGCACCGGGGAGCTGTTTTTT. Variable domain in full (rest from reference TRBV7-2 and TRBJ2-2): GAGVSQSPSNKVTEKGKDVELRCDPISGHTALYWYRQSLGQGLEFLIYFQGNSAPDKSGLPSDRFSAERTGGSVSTLTIQRTQQEDSAVYLCASSKIPGTGSTGELFFGEGSRLTVL.

This sequence joins TRBV28 and TRBJ1-5; 11 bases are a match to TRBD1. This CDR3 region has 15 residues. The germline gives CDR1 MDHEN, CDR2 SYDVKM. The trim removed 5 bases at V and 7 bases at J, leaving 7 bases unmatched. The CDR3 sequence is CASSPGTGGRQPQHF. CDR3 DNA: TGTGCCAGCAGTCCCGGGACAGGGGGTAGGCAGCCCCAGCATTTT.

The chain recombines TRBV28 with TRBJ2-3; the D is unclear. The CDR3 is 14 amino acids. From germline, CDR1 is MDHEN and CDR2 SYDVKM. Trimming removed 3 bases at V and 2 bases at J, with 9 bases between. CDR3 nucleotides: TGTGCCAGCAGTTTCAAGACCCTCACAGATACGCAGTATTTT. Encoded protein: CASSFKTLTDTQYF.

The chain carries TRBV18 and TRBJ2-7; D may be TRBD2 (5 bases). Germline-derived CDR1 and CDR2 are KGHSH and LQKENI. This CDR3 contains 14 residues. Trimming left V 3 bases short and J 2 bases short, with 11 bases between. The chain's CDR3 is CASSPPGKPYEQYF. As DNA, the CDR3 is TGTGCCAGCTCACCCCCGGGAAAACCCTACGAGCAGTACTTC.

This chain links TRBV5-1 with TRBJ1-2; D remains unclear. The germline gives CDR1 SGHRS, CDR2 YFSETQ. This CDR3 region has 15 residues. V lost 0 bases to trimming and J lost 4 bases, with 13 bases between them. This CDR3 reads CASSLGLGRSYGYTF. The CDR3, as DNA: TGCGCCAGCAGCTTGGGATTGGGTCGGAGCTATGGCTACACCTTC.

The V gene is TRBV7-7, the J gene TRBJ2-2, with 10 bases matching TRBD1. With V trimmed by 2 bases and J by 3 bases, 3 bases remained unmatched. Germline CDR1 is SSHAT and CDR2 is FNYEAQ (reference sequence). CDR3 length equals 16 residues. The DNA for the CDR3 is TGTGCCAGCAGCTTATCCGGGACAGGGGACACCGGGGAGCTGTTTTTT. As protein: CASSLSGTGDTGELFF.

J is TRBJ2-1 and V is TRBV27; weak D call: TRBD1 (5 bases). Germline CDR1 reads MNHEY; CDR2 reads SMNVEV (reference sequence). Trimming removed 5 bases at V and 4 bases at J, with 15 bases between. The CDR3 loop spans 15 amino acids. The CDR3 reads CASSLKGPAYNEQFF. The CDR3 coding sequence is TGTGCCAGCAGTCTTAAGGGGCCCGCTTACAATGAGCAGTTCTTC.

V usage is TRBV10-3 and J usage is TRBJ1-2; 8 positions match TRBD1. CDR1 is ENHRY, CDR2 SYGVKD, per germline. This CDR3 region has 14 residues. After removal of 6 bases from V and 5 bases from J, the junction contained 8 bases not matched to a gene. The CDR3 loop is CAIRPTGAYYGYTF. In DNA, the CDR3 is TGTGCCATCAGACCGACAGGGGCGTATTATGGCTACACCTTC.

The chain is built from TRBV15 and TRBJ2-1; D gene ambiguous. This CDR3 has 13 residues. The V end lost 0 bases, the J end lost 7 bases, and 7 bases lay between the germline ends. The germline V gene encodes CDR1 LNHNV and CDR2 YYDKDF (reference sequence). The CDR3 sequence is CATSRDRKNEQFF. Here the CDR3 DNA reads TGTGCCACCAGCAGAGACAGGAAGAATGAGCAGTTCTTC.

The chain links TRBV28 to TRBJ2-5, with D perhaps given as TRBD1 or TRBD2 (5 bases each). Germline CDR1 and CDR2: MDHEN and SYDVKM. V lost 2 bases and J 5 bases, leaving 9 bases between the germline ends. The length of the CDR3 is 13 residues. The CDR3 here is CASSLEGIETQYF. The CDR3 nucleotides are TGTGCCAGCAGTTTAGAGGGGATCGAGACCCAGTACTTC.